One sample yielded the 2 T cell receptor beta chains listed below, sequenced in a study of shared T cell receptors in the human thymus. The assay was immunoSEQ multiplex PCR, and TCRdb's table has in-frame clones only and misses some. The sample consists of approximately 730,000 clones, 80% to 90% of them appearing once. These data also formed part of another study, on human thymus T cells.

Input material: thymocytes. The origin of the receptors is a girl under two years old with a congenital heart defect.

V is TRBV18 and J is TRBJ1-2, with D hard to call. Germline CDR1 KGHSH, CDR2 LQKENI. The CDR3 extends over 13 amino acids. Trimming pared 2 bases from V and 6 bases from J, leaving 10 bases between. CDR3: CASSPNRGNGYTF. DNA for the CDR3: TGTGCCAGCTCACCAAACCGCGGGAATGGCTACACCTTC.

The J gene is TRBJ1-2, the V gene TRBV6-1; no clear D. Between the trimmed V and J ends, which lost 5 bases and 0 bases, there was a span of 13 bases. The germline gives CDR1 MNHNS, CDR2 SASEGT. The CDR3 loop spans 15 amino acids. CDR3 sequence reads: CASSFEAVPNYGYTF. CDR3 DNA sequence: TGTGCCAGCAGTTTTGAGGCAGTTCCTAACTATGGCTACACCTTC.